Sequencing of this TCR beta chain was carried out in a study of patients and donors after allogeneic stem cell transplantation. The CDR3 covers 13 residues. Germline CDR1 and CDR2: SSHAT and FNYEAQ (reference sequence). Turning to this clonotype: One end of the junction is discordant with germline, which a read error may explain.

One entry per CDR3 protein results from TCRdb running MiXCR on the RT-PCR reads. The sample has about a million distinct CDR3 sequences; approximately 18% are singletons. This clonotype originated in a human donor who was either an allogeneic HSCT recipient or a stem cell or donor lymphocyte infusion donor (not recorded which). It is not recorded whose cells these are; they may come from a transplant donor. Sequences were obtained from blood, either unsorted or a sorted T cell fraction (not recorded which). The chain is built from TRBV7-7 and TRBJ2-5, with a tentative D call TRBD2 (6 bases). The CDR3 region has the DNA TGTGCTAGCAGTTCTACTAGCAGGGAGACCCAGTACTTC. It codes for CASSSTSRETQYF.